The next 28 T cell receptor beta chains were all read from a single sample in a study of blood T cells in healthy people across ages. The use of a sample-barcoded 5' primer and a J-beta primer mix characterized a second PCR of roughly 6 to 11 cycles. TCRdb recomputed calls from the 5' RACE reads with MiXCR, one row per CDR3 protein. This table holds 850,000 or so distinct CDR3 sequences, less than 35% found once. Specimen: blood. These TCRs come from a woman older than 75 in good health.

This clonotype was recorded at least ten times. The chain combines TRBV2 with TRBJ2-1; possible D gene TRBD1, 5 bases. Germline lookup yields CDR1 SNHLY and CDR2 FYNNEI. This CDR3 region has 16 residues. V lost 6 bases and J lost 0, with 15 bases in between. The CDR3: CASSLQAQSSYNEQFF. The DNA for the CDR3 is TGTGCCAGCAGCTTACAGGCCCAGAGCTCCTACAATGAGCAGTTCTTC.

The gene calls are TRBV10-3 and TRBJ2-3; D is possibly TRBD2 (5 bases). V gave up 3 bases and J gave up 0 bases, with 7 bases separating them. Germline loops: CDR1 ENHRY, CDR2 SYGVKD. The CDR3 covers 14 residues. CDR3 in amino acids: CAISDGISTDTQYF. In nucleotides, the CDR3 is TGTGCCATCAGTGACGGGATTAGCACAGATACGCAGTATTTT.

The chain has TRBV2 and TRBJ2-1, with D unresolved. Trimming shortened V by 5 bases and J by 13 bases, and 12 bases separated the two germline ends. CDR1 and CDR2 from the germline V gene are SNHLY and FYNNEI. The CDR3 spans 11 residues. Here the CDR3 reads CASSNKETQFF. The CDR3, as DNA: TGTGCCAGCAGTAACAAAGAGACCCAGTTCTTC.

The chain combines TRBV6-5 with TRBJ2-7, with 11 nucleotides matching TRBD1. Germline-derived CDR1 and CDR2 are MNHEY and SVGAGI. With V trimmed by 5 bases and J by 1 base, 7 bases remained unmatched. This CDR3 contains 16 residues. The CDR3 nucleotides are TGTGCCAGCAGTAATCCGGGACAGGGGGGTTCCTACGAGCAGTACTTC. Its protein is CASSNPGQGGSYEQYF.

In the case of this clonotype: A much larger clone sits a single nucleotide away, making a read error possible. J is TRBJ2-1 and V is TRBV6-6; TRBD1 matches at 7 bases. J gave up 12 bases and V 6 bases, and 8 bases lay outside the gene matches. Per germline, CDR1 MNHNY and CDR2 SVGAGI (reference sequence). The CDR3 sequence is 12 residues long. The CDR3 DNA follows: TGTGCCAGCAGGGCTGACAGGGCTGCGCAGTTCTTC. Protein sequence: CASRADRAAQFF.

The rearrangement joins TRBV6-2 or TRBV6-3 to TRBJ1-6; 9 bases are shared with TRBD1. The CDR3 contains 15 residues. Germline V gives CDR1 MNHEY, CDR2 SVGEGT. V shed 7 bases, J shed 8 bases, and the junction held 9 bases outside the gene matches. CDR3 coding DNA: TGTGCCAGCAACCGGGACAGGGTTTCGTATTCACCCCTCCACTTT. It specifies CASNRDRVSYSPLHF.

This clonotype was found a few times. The chain carries TRBV20-1 and TRBJ1-4; 8 nucleotides align to TRBD1. The germline V gene has CDR1 DFQATT and CDR2 SNEGSKA (reference sequence). There are 15 residues in the CDR3. V dropped 0 bases and J dropped 13; count of bases not matched to a gene: 13. The CDR3 loop is CSARDPGTGDRVLFF. Here the CDR3 DNA reads TGCAGTGCTAGAGATCCTGGGACAGGAGACAGAGTACTGTTTTTT.

The chain is built from TRBV7-9 and TRBJ2-7; D gene unclear. The V end was cut by 4 bases, the J end by 12 bases, with 25 bases between. Germline values: CDR1 SEHNR, CDR2 FQNEAQ (reference sequence). The CDR3 runs 15 residues. CDR3 in amino acids: CASSSITDALETRYF. DNA for the CDR3: TGTGCCAGCAGCTCCATAACGGATGCTCTGGAGACCCGGTACTTC.

The gene calls are TRBV2 and TRBJ2-3; tentatively, D is TRBD1 or TRBD2 (6 bases each). Trimming pared 8 bases from V and 5 bases from J, leaving 14 bases between. Per germline, CDR1 SNHLY and CDR2 FYNNEI. This CDR3 comprises 13 residues. As DNA, the CDR3 is TGTGCCAGCGGACTAACAGGGATAGATACGCAGTATTTT. This sequence encodes CASGLTGIDTQYF.

Concerning this clonotype itself: At one end, the junction sequence differs from germline, possibly due to a read error. This rearrangement joins TRBV3-1 to TRBJ2-3, with TRBD2 identical over 8 bases. The germline V gene has CDR1 LGHDT and CDR2 YNNKEL (reference sequence). CDR3 size: 14 residues. This CDR3 is CASGQERGRDTQYF. The CDR3 DNA sequence: TGTGCCAGCGGCCAAGAGCGGGGGAGAGATACGCAGTATTTT.

This clonotype occurred a few times. A junction boundary mismatches the germline segment, possibly from a read error. The chain uses TRBV29-1 and TRBJ2-1; D remains ambiguous. CDR1 is SQVTM, CDR2 ANQGSEA, per germline. The length of the CDR3 is 11 residues. CDR3 loop: CGVVPYNEQFF. The DNA of the CDR3 is TGCGGCGTTGTGCCATACAATGAGCAGTTCTTC.

This clonotype was observed many times. This sequence joins TRBV6-2 or TRBV6-3 and TRBJ2-7; D is perhaps TRBD1 (5 bases). Per the germline V gene, CDR1 is MNHEY and CDR2 is SVGEGT. The V and J ends lost 6 bases and 6 bases respectively, with 12 bases between them. This CDR3 has 12 amino acids. The CDR3 bases are TGTGCCAGCAGCCCACCCCAGGGCGAGCAGTACTTC. This gives the protein CASSPPQGEQYF.

This chain uses TRBV7-2 with TRBJ1-2; 10 bases map to TRBD1. V was pared by 4 bases and J by 8 bases, with 7 bases of the junction left unmatched. The length of the CDR3 is 14 residues. Germline lookup yields CDR1 SGHTA and CDR2 FQGNSA. CDR3 amino acids: CASSYGTGERGYTF. CDR3 in DNA: TGTGCCAGCAGCTACGGGACAGGGGAACGGGGCTACACCTTC. The full variable domain, completed using reference TRBV7-2 and TRBJ1-2, is GAGVSQSPSNKVTEKGKDVELRCDPISGHTALYWYRQSLGQGLEFLIYFQGNSAPDKSGLPSDRFSAERTGGSVSTLTIQRTQQEDSAVYLCASSYGTGERGYTFGSGTRLTVV.

Worth noting for this clonotype: This may come from a read error, since a much larger clone is one base off. The V and J genes are TRBV5-6 and TRBJ2-7; TRBD2 matches at 14 bases. Germline trimming cut 3 bases from V and 8 bases from J; bases unmatched to any gene: 10. This CDR3 has 16 residues. Germline V gene sequence: CDR1 SGHDT, CDR2 YYEEEE. In nucleotides, the CDR3 is TGTGCCAGCAGCTCTCCATCCGGACTAGCGGGGGGCAAGCAGTACTTC. This gives the protein CASSSPSGLAGGKQYF.

The V and J genes are TRBV7-9 and TRBJ2-7; D is undetermined. The end of the DNA aligns better with TRBJ2-5, so the J call may be wrong. CDR1 SEHNR and CDR2 FQNEAQ come from the germline V gene (reference sequence). The CDR3 extends over 19 amino acids. Here the CDR3 DNA reads TGTGCCAGCAGCTTACCCCTACCCGCAGCCGAGTTCCCAAAAGAGACCCAGTACTTC. It is translated as CASSLPLPAAEFPKETQYF.

In this sample, this clonotype turned up a few times. This chain joins TRBV3-1 and TRBJ2-5; a weak D match, TRBD2 (5 bases). Germline V CDR1 and CDR2: LGHDT, YNNKEL (reference sequence). Trimming removed 4 bases at V and 4 bases at J, with 25 bases between. This CDR3 region has 18 residues. CDR3 sequence (DNA): TGTGCCAGCAGCCTCCTTGGGTTGGCGAACAAAGGGAGAGAGACCCAGTACTTC. It yields the protein CASSLLGLANKGRETQYF.

This clonotype has a count of ten or more. The chain employs TRBV2 and TRBJ2-1; TRBD1 or TRBD2 may be the D gene (6 bases each). In germline, CDR1 is SNHLY, CDR2 FYNNEI. The CDR3 covers 13 residues. V lost 6 bases to trimming and J lost 7 bases, with 13 bases between them. DNA of the CDR3: TGTGCCAGCAGACGACAGGCGGGGAATGAGCAGTTCTTC. Translated, it gives CASRRQAGNEQFF.

V gene TRBV7-2 combines with J gene TRBJ2-1; D tentatively fits TRBD1 or TRBD2 (5 bases each). The CDR3 sequence is 14 residues long. CDR1 SGHTA and CDR2 FQGNSA come from the germline V gene. Trimming took off 4 bases at V and 4 bases at J, with 11 bases between the two ends. In nucleotides, the CDR3 is TGTGCCAGCAGCTACCGGGACCTTTACAATGAGCAGTTCTTC. Its protein is CASSYRDLYNEQFF.

The chain carries TRBV28 and TRBJ1-5; TRBD1 might be the D (5 bases). This CDR3 contains 16 residues. CDR1 is MDHEN, CDR2 SYDVKM, per germline. Between the trimmed V and J ends, which lost 7 bases and 1 base, there was a span of 17 bases. The CDR3 DNA sequence: TGTGCCAGCACCTTCTCTCAGGGTATGAGCAATCAGCCCCAGCATTTT. Protein product: CASTFSQGMSNQPQHF.

In this sample, this clonotype turned up many times. This chain links TRBV9 with TRBJ2-1, with D possibly TRBD1 on 7 matching bases. V gave up 3 bases and J gave up 2 bases, with 15 bases separating them. The CDR3 is 16 amino acids. The germline V gene encodes CDR1 SGDLS and CDR2 YYNGEE. CDR3 nucleotide sequence: TGTGCCAGCAGCGCGGACGCAGGGGGGCCCTACAATGAGCAGTTCTTC. Translated: CASSADAGGPYNEQFF.

Remarks on this clonotype: A much more abundant neighbour one base away suggests this may be a read error. V usage is TRBV7-2 and J usage is TRBJ1-2; 11 nucleotides line up with TRBD1. The germline gives CDR1 SGHTA, CDR2 FQGNSA. V shed 5 bases, J shed 7 bases, and the junction held 9 bases outside the gene matches. This CDR3 is built from 15 residues. Written as DNA, the CDR3 is TGTGCCAGCAGCCCCTACCAGGACAGGGGGCTTGGCTACACCTTC. Translation: CASSPYQDRGLGYTF.

This clonotype turned up a few times. This chain uses TRBV12-3 or TRBV12-4 with TRBJ1-2; D is perhaps TRBD1 (6 bases). Trimming took off 7 bases at V and 4 bases at J, with 13 bases between the two ends. The CDR3 has 13 amino acids. CDR3 region: CASTVGGGYGYTF. Here the CDR3 DNA reads TGTGCCAGCACCGTAGGAGGGGGCTATGGCTACACCTTC.

This clonotype has more than one count but fewer than ten. CDR3 region: CASSPKAGFSYNEQFF. DNA for the CDR3: TGTGCCAGCAGCCCCAAAGCGGGGTTCTCCTACAATGAGCAGTTCTTC. The chain carries TRBV7-8 and TRBJ2-1; TRBD2 matches 7 bases. The CDR3 is made up of 16 amino acids. The trim removed 5 bases at V and 0 bases at J, leaving 7 bases unmatched. Per germline, CDR1 SGHVS and CDR2 FQNEAQ.

This clonotype showed up just a few times. The V gene is TRBV5-5, the J gene TRBJ2-5; TRBD1 matches at 7 bases. J lost 5 bases, V lost 0 bases, and 19 bases had no gene match. CDR1 and CDR2 from the germline V gene are SGHKS and YYEKEE (reference sequence). The CDR3 runs to 19 residues. CDR3 loop: CASSLEDRWLIAWWETQYF. As DNA, the CDR3 is TGTGCCAGCAGCTTGGAGGACAGGTGGTTGATTGCTTGGTGGGAGACCCAGTACTTC.

In the case of this clonotype: Because it lacks the conserved phenylalanine or tryptophan at the end, this CDR3 is likely a read error. The limits of the CDR3 on the DNA are not certain, so only TCRdb's listed CDR3 is given. V gene TRBV25-1 combines with J gene TRBJ2-5; TRBD1 reflects the table's D call only, with no check against the DNA. The CDR3 adds up to 16 amino acids, both ends counted. Germline CDR1 MGHDK, CDR2 SYGVNS. The CDR3 region is CANSEFGRGFSYTFGS.

The gene calls are TRBV20-1 and TRBJ1-4; D ambiguous. This CDR3 comprises 11 residues. The germline CDR1 and CDR2 sequences are DFQATT and SNEGSKA (reference sequence). The V and J ends lost 5 bases and 8 bases respectively, with 9 bases between them. In DNA form, the CDR3 reads TGCAGTGCTCCCACCAGGGAAAAACTGTTTTTT. Protein: CSAPTREKLFF.

There are many counts of this clonotype. V usage is TRBV12-3 or TRBV12-4 and J usage is TRBJ1-5; 8 bases map to TRBD1. The trim removed 6 bases at V and 5 bases at J, leaving 12 bases unmatched. The CDR3 is 16 amino acids. The CDR3 is CASRPQGAQGDQPQHF. In DNA form, the CDR3 reads TGTGCCAGCAGACCTCAGGGGGCACAGGGGGATCAGCCCCAGCATTTT.

This clonotype appeared many times. The chain employs TRBV6-2 or TRBV6-3 and TRBJ2-5, with a possible D match to TRBD2 (6 bases). The CDR3 runs 16 residues. V gave up 0 bases and J gave up 2 bases, with 13 bases separating them. Germline CDR1 MNHEY, CDR2 SVGEGT. CDR3 in DNA: TGTGCCAGCAGTTACTCGAGTATGGGAGGTCAAGAGACCCAGTACTTC. Its protein is CASSYSSMGGQETQYF.